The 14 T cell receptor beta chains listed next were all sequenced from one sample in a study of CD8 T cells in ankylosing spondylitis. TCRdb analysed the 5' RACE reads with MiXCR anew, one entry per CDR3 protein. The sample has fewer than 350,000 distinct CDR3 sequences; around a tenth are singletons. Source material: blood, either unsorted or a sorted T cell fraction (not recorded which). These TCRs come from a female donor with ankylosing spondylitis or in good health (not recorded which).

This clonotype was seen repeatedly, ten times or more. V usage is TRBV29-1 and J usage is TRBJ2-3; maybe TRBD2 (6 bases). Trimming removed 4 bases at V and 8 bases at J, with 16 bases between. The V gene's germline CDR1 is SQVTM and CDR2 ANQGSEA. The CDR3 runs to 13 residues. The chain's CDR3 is CSVGIAAPGTQYF. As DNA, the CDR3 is TGCAGCGTTGGAATAGCGGCCCCCGGTACGCAGTATTTT.

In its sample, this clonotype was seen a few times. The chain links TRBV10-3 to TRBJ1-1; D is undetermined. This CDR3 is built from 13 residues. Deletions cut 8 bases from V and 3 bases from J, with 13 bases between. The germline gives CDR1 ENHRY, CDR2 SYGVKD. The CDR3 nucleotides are TGTGCCATCGGAGGACGGAGGGACACTGAAGCTTTCTTT. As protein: CAIGGRRDTEAFF.

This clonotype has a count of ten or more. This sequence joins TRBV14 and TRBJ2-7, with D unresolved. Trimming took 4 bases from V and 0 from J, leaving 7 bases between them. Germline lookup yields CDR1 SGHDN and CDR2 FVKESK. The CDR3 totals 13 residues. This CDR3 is CASSLHSSYEQYF. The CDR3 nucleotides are TGTGCCAGCAGCCTCCACAGCTCCTACGAGCAGTACTTC.

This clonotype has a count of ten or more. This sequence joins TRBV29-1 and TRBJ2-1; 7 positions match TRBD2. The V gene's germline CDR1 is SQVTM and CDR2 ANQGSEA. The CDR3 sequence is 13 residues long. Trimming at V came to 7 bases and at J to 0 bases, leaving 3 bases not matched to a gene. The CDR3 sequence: CSARTSSYNEQFF. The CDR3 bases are TGCAGCGCTAGGACTAGCTCCTACAATGAGCAGTTCTTC.

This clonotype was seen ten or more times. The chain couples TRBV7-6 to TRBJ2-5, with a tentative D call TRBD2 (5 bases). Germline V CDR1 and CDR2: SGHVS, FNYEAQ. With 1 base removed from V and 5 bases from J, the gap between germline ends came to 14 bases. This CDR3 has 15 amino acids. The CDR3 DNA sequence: TGTGCCAGCAGCTTAGATCCAGCGAGGGCGGAGACCCAGTACTTC. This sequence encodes CASSLDPARAETQYF. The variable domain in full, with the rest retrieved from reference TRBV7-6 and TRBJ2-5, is GAGVSQSPRYKVTKRGQDVALRCDPISGHVSLYWYRQALGQGPEFLTYFNYEAQQDKSGLPNDRFSAERPEGSISTLTIQRTEQRDSAMYRCASSLDPARAETQYFGPGTRLLVL.

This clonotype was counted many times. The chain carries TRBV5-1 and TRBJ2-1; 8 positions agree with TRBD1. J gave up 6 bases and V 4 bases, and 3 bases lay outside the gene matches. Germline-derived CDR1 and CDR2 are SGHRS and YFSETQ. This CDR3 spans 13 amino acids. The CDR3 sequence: CASSGGQGNEQFF. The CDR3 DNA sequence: TGCGCCAGCAGCGGCGGACAGGGCAATGAGCAGTTCTTC.

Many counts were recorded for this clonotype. In DNA, the CDR3 is TGTGCCAGCAGCTTGAAGAGCTCCTACGAGCAGTACTTC. It specifies CASSLKSSYEQYF. This chain joins TRBV5-6 and TRBJ2-7; D unclear. The CDR3 extends over 13 amino acids. The germline V gene has CDR1 SGHDT and CDR2 YYEEEE. V was cut by 1 base and J by 0 bases, with 5 bases left in between.

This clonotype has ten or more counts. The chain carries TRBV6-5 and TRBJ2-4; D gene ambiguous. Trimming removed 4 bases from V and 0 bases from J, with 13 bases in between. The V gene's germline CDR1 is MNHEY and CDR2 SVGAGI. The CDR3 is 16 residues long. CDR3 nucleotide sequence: TGTGCCAGCAGTTCGCCCCGTGTAGGAGCCAAAAACATTCAGTACTTC. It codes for CASSSPRVGAKNIQYF.

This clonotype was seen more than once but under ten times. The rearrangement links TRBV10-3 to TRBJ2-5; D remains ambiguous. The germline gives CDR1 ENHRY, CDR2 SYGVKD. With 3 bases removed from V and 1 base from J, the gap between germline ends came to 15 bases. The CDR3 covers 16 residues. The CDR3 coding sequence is TGTGCCATCAGTGATCGACGGACGGTTTCCCAAGAGACCCAGTACTTC. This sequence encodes CAISDRRTVSQETQYF.

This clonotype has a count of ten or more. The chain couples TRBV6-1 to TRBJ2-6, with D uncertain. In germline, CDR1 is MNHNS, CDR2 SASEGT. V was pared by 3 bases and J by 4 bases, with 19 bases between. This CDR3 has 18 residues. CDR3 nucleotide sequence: TGTGCCAGCAGTGACGGCCAGGTTACATTCTGGGGGGCCAACGTCCTGACTTTC. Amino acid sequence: CASSDGQVTFWGANVLTF.

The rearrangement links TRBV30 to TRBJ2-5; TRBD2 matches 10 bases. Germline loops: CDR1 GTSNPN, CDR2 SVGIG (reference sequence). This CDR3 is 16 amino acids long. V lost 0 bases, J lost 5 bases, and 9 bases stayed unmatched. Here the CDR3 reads CAWSVRTSGVRETQYF. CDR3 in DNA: TGTGCCTGGAGTGTGAGGACTAGCGGTGTAAGGGAGACCCAGTACTTC.

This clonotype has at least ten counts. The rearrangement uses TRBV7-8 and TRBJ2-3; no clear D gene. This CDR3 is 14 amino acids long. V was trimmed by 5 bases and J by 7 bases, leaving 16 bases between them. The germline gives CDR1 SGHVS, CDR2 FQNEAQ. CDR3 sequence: CASSPILRANTQYF. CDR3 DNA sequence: TGTGCCAGCAGCCCAATTCTCCGCGCCAATACGCAGTATTTT.

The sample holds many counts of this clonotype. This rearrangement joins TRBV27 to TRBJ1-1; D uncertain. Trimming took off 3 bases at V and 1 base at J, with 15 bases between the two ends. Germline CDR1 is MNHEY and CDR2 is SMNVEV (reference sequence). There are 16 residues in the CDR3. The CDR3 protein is CASSFMDRGPNTEAFF. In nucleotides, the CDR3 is TGTGCCAGCAGTTTTATGGATCGAGGACCGAACACTGAAGCTTTCTTT.

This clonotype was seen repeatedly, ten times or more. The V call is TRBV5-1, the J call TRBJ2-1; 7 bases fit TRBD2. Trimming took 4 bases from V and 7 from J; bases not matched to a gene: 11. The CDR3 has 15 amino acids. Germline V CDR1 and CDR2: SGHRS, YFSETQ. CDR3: CASSQREVASNEQFF. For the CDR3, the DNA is TGCGCCAGCAGCCAACGGGAGGTAGCAAGTAATGAGCAGTTCTTC.